Listed below are T cell receptor beta chains from one sample, sequenced in a study of CD8+ T cells in alopecia areata. Repertoires were generated with immunoSEQ multiplex PCR, while TCRdb's copy carries only in-frame clones and drops some. The sample consists of approximately 280,000 clones, 55% to 75% of them appearing once. The material sequenced was CD4+ T cells sorted from blood, taken at week 24, from a patient treated with tofacitinib. Receptors originate from a human donor with alopecia areata. Both conserved end residues are trimmed from each CDR3.

j_call v_call cdr3_aa
TRBJ1-6 TRBV18 ASSPGTAPLH
TRBJ1-5 TRBV18 ASSPPVSRGHQPQH
TRBJ1-2 TRBV2 ASSSRPGSYGYT
TRBJ1-1 TRBV30 AWTGWGNTEAF
TRBJ1-2 TRBV9 ASSPSVGADNYGYT
TRBJ2-1 TRBV5-1 ASSLSGTSYNEQF
TRBJ2-2 TRBV5-5 ASSGRPSAGGFDTGELF
TRBJ1-2 TRBV28 ASSFPRGYT
TRBJ2-2 TRBV2 ASSAGTGLVSTGELF
TRBJ1-3 TRBV30 AWSSDRGNTIY
TRBJ2-1 TRBV4-1 ASSQGPLAGGGYNEQF
TRBJ2-3 TRBV20-1 SARTTDTQY
TRBJ1-5 TRBV2 ASREYRGNQPQH
TRBJ1-2 TRBV25-1 ASSEGSRVKDYGYT
TRBJ1-5 TRBV2 ASSLGQGYNQPQH
TRBJ2-5 TRBV5-1 ASSLAGETQY
TRBJ1-2 TRBV30 AWSVWGGFNYGYT
TRBJ1-2 TRBV9 ASSVAPVGDLNYGYT
TRBJ2-3 TRBV11-1 ASSLGSGAEDTQY
TRBJ2-1 TRBV29-1 SVQGPAYNEQF
TRBJ2-1 TRBV25-1 ASKPGAQYNEQF
TRBJ1-2 TRBV18 ASSPAGTNYGYT
TRBJ2-1 TRBV4-1 ASSHPPGGVNEQF
TRBJ1-5 TRBV28 ASSFPRDDQPQH
TRBJ1-2 TRBV14 ASSLGWDRLGPYT
TRBJ2-5 TRBV14 ASSQRTSGGRETQY
TRBJ1-1 TRBV7-2 ASKWGAANTEAF
TRBJ2-7 TRBV7-2 ASSHPDRGYEQY
TRBJ2-7 TRBV4-2 ASSQDRTSGEQY
TRBJ2-5 TRBV15 ATSIQLGGTQY
TRBJ2-3 TRBV19 ASSIATDTQY
TRBJ2-7 TRBV4-3 ASSHNVLRGEQY
TRBJ1-2 TRBV28 ASSSPRDSENTYGYT
TRBJ2-2 TRBV30 AWSVRRYTGELF
TRBJ2-5 TRBV4-3 ASSQSPAGTSGGGSRQETQY
TRBJ2-2 TRBV7-9 ASSSWGQENTGELF
TRBJ2-1 TRBV5-6 ASSIGYRGRDNEQF
TRBJ1-4 TRBV6-5 ASRTGTSREKLF
TRBJ1-6 TRBV7-2 ASSQARSYNSPLH
TRBJ2-7 TRBV5-1 ASSTEADEQY
TRBJ2-1 TRBV30 AWSGGGLGNEQF
TRBJ2-2 TRBV19 ASSIRPGQVIGELF
TRBJ2-5 TRBV4-1 ASSQDGAGGRETQY
TRBJ2-6 TRBV2 ASSGGSSGANVLT
TRBJ1-2 TRBV30 AWSVQSGTSFYT